The entry below gives a single T cell receptor (beta chain) sequence along with its context. Its antigen is still unknown. This sample is part of a study of cytomegalovirus exposure and HLA in healthy donors. Notes on the study in general: Within a later analysis, the majority of CMV-associated TCR beta chains appeared HLA-restricted. Specific recognition of CMV antigens was confirmed in vitro for three chains (all CMV-associated).

The V gene lost 5 bases and the J gene lost 0 bases, with 13 bases spanning the gap. This CDR3 comprises 14 residues. Germline V gives CDR1 SQVTM, CDR2 ANQGSEA. The PCR contained 60 Vbeta and 13 Jbeta primers. The protocol was immunoSEQ multiplex PCR, while the TCRdb copy is restricted to in-frame clones and leaves out a portion. The table has 100,000 to 150,000 clones, roughly 79% seen once. J is TRBJ2-5 and V is TRBV29-1, with a possible D match to TRBD1 (6 bases). Specimen: PBMCs. The TCR was taken from a woman between 40 and 50 years old in good health and CMV-seronegative. CDR3 protein: CSVLGRGNQETQYF. In nucleotides, the CDR3 is TGCAGCGTTCTGGGCAGGGGTAACCAAGAGACCCAGTACTTC.